A single sample is the source of the 5 T cell receptor beta chains below, sequenced in a study of memory B cells and T cells in multiple sclerosis. CFSE-dim autoproliferating and CFSE-high non-proliferating T cells from unstimulated culture were sequenced separately. Pooled replicate wells came from around 5x10^7 CFSE-labeled PBMCs cultured about seven days without stimulus. No antigen is known for these receptors. Profiled with immunoSEQ multiplex PCR; TCRdb holds only in-frame clones, not every one. Of 9,000 to 15,000 clones in the sample, about 83% were seen once. The sample consisted of PBMCs from blood kept in culture. These receptors originate from a human donor with multiple sclerosis.

The rearrangement uses TRBV2 and TRBJ2-5; TRBD1 might be the D (5 bases). Near its end, the DNA agrees better with TRBJ2-7, so the J call may be wrong. CDR1 is SNHLY, CDR2 FYNNEI, per germline. The CDR3 is made up of 14 amino acids. The CDR3 DNA is TGTGCCACCCGCCTACAGGTTCTACCCTACGAGCAGTACTTC. It translates to CATRLQVLPYEQYF.

This rearrangement joins TRBV6-1 to TRBJ2-7; 10 bases are shared with TRBD1. V lost 3 bases to trimming and J lost 5 bases; unmatched junction nucleotides: 7. CDR1 and CDR2 (germline): MNHNS, SASEGT. The CDR3 length is 15 residues. CDR3 sequence reads: CASSEPGDRGHEQYF. The CDR3 DNA reads as TGTGCCAGCAGTGAGCCCGGGGACAGGGGACACGAGCAGTACTTC.

This clone was found once. V gene TRBV6-4 combines with J gene TRBJ1-1; 7 bases map to TRBD1. V lost 4 bases to trimming and J lost 0 bases; unmatched junction nucleotides: 2. The CDR3 is 14 residues long. Germline CDR1 and CDR2: MRHNA and SNTAGT. This CDR3 is CASSVDRVNTEAFF. The CDR3 bases are TGTGCCAGCAGTGTAGACAGGGTGAACACTGAAGCTTTCTTT.

This chain links TRBV5-1 with TRBJ2-5, with D tentatively TRBD2 (5 bases). The V and J ends lost 5 bases and 4 bases respectively, with 12 bases between them. The CDR3 runs to 13 residues. Germline V lookup: CDR1 SGHRS, CDR2 YFSETQ. The CDR3 protein is CASRSGMIETQYF. CDR3 nucleotide sequence: TGCGCCAGCAGATCCGGGATGATAGAGACCCAGTACTTC.

The chain couples TRBV5-4 to TRBJ2-7; TRBD1 aligns across 9 bases. With 3 bases clipped from V and 3 bases from J, the junction kept 7 bases outside the gene matches. The germline V gene encodes CDR1 SGHNT and CDR2 YYREEE (reference sequence). This CDR3 has 15 amino acids. The CDR3, as DNA: TGTGCCAGCAGCTGGGGGACAGGGCGAGACTACGAGCAGTACTTC. As protein: CASSWGTGRDYEQYF.